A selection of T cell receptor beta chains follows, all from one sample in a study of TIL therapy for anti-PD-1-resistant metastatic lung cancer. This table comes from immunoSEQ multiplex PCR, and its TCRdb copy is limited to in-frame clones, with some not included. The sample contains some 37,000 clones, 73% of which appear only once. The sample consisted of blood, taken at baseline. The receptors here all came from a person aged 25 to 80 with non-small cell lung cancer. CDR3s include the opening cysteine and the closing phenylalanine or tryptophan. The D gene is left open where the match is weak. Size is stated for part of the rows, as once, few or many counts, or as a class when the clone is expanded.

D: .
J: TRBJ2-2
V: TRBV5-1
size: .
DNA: TGCGCCAGCAGCTTGGAAGGTCTGGACACCGGGGAGCTGTTTTTT
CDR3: CASSLEGLDTGELFF

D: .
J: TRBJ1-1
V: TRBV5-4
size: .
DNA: TGTGCCAGCAGCTTGGGGCAGGGAAAAGCTTTCTTT
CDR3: CASSLGQGKAFF

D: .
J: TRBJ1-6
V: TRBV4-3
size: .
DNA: TGCGCCAGCAGCCAAGATGTAGTGACGAGCTATAATTCACCCCTCCACTTT
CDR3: CASSQDVVTSYNSPLHF

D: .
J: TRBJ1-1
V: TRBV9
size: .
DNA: TGTGCCAGCAGCGTACAAGGGATGAACACTGAAGCTTTCTTT
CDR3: CASSVQGMNTEAFF

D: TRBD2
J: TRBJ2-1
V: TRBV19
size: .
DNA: TGTGCCAGTAGTGAATCGGGACTAGCGGGAGGTTATGAGCAGTTCTTC
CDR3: CASSESGLAGGYEQFF

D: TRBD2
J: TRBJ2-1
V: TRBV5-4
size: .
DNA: TGTGCCAGCAGATTTAGCGGGAGGGGTAAGGGCAATGAGCAGTTCTTC
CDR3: CASRFSGRGKGNEQFF

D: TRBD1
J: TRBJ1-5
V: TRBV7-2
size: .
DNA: TGTGCCAGCAGTTCGGGACAGGGAAACAATCAGCCCCAGCATTTT
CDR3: CASSSGQGNNQPQHF

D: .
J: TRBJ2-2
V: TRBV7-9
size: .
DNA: TGTGCCAGCAGCTTAGCCGGGGAGCTGTTTTTT
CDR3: CASSLAGELFF

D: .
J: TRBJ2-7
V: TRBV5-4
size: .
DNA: TGTGCCAGCAGCTTGGCCTCCGGGGAGCAGTACTTC
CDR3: CASSLASGEQYF

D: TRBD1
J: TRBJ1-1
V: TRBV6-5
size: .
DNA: TGTGCCAGCAGTTACTCTACAGGGGGCACTGAAGCTTTCTTT
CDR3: CASSYSTGGTEAFF

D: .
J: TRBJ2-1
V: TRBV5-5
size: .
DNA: TGTGCCAGCAGCCATAGCTTCCTGGGGGTGTCCTACAATGAGCAGTTCTTC
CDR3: CASSHSFLGVSYNEQFF

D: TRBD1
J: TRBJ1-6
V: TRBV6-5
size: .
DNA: TGTGCCAGCCATACGGACAGGAATAATTCACCCCTCCACTTT
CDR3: CASHTDRNNSPLHF

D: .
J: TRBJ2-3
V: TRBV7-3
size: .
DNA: TGTGCCAGCAGCTTAATCGGGGTAGCAGATACGCAGTATTTT
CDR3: CASSLIGVADTQYF

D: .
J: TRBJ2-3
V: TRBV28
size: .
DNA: TGTGCCAGCAGGGGGGATACGCAGTATTTT
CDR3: CASRGDTQYF

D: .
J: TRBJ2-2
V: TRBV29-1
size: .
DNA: TGCAGCGTTGGTAGGCAGGGCCCTACCGGGGAGCTGTTTTTT
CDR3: CSVGRQGPTGELFF

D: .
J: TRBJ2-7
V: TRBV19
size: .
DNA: TGTGCCAGTAGTCCAAGGCGGACAGAACTATACGAGCAGTACTTC
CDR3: CASSPRRTELYEQYF

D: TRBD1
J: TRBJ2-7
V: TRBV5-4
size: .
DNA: TGTGCCAGCAGCTCGGGACAGGCCTCCTACGAGCAGTACTTC
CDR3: CASSSGQASYEQYF

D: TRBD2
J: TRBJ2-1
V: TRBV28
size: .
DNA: TGTGCCAGCACTGAACATCTAGCGGCCACCTACAATGAGCAGTTCTTC
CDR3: CASTEHLAATYNEQFF

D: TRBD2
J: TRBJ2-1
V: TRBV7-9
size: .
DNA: TGTGCCAGCAGCGAGGGACTAGCGGGAGGTAATGAGCAGTTCTTC
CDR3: CASSEGLAGGNEQFF

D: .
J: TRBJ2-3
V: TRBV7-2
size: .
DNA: TGTGCCAGCAGCTTAGCGCAGGCAGGGACCGATACGCAGTATTTT
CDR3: CASSLAQAGTDTQYF

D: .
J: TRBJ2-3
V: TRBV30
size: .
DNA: TGTGCCTGGAGTGTAGGGCTGAGCACAGATACGCAGTATTTT
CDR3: CAWSVGLSTDTQYF

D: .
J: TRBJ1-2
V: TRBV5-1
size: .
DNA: TGCGCCAGCAGCTTAGACACTCCGGGGGGGCGATATGGCTACACCTTC
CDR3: CASSLDTPGGRYGYTF

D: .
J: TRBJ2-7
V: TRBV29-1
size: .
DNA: TGCAGCGTTGAAAAATCCGGAGCGTACGAGCAGTACTTC
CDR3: CSVEKSGAYEQYF

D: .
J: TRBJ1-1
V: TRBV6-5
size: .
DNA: TGTGCCAGCAGTTACGGCGGGACATTGAACACTGAAGCTTTCTTT
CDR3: CASSYGGTLNTEAFF

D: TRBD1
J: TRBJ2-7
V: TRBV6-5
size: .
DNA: TGTGCCAGCAGTCCCTGGACAGGTTGGGACGAGCAGTACTTC
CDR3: CASSPWTGWDEQYF

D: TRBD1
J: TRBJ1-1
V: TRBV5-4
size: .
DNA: TGTGCCAGCAGCTACGGGACAGGAGTGAACACTGAAGCTTTCTTT
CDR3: CASSYGTGVNTEAFF

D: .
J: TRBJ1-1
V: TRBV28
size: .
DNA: TGTGCCAGCAGTCCCCCCGGGCGGGTTGTTGCTGAAGCTTTCTTT
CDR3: CASSPPGRVVAEAFF

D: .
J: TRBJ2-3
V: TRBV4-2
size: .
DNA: TGTGCCAGCAGCGAGGGACTTCTGGAAGATACGCAGTATTTT
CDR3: CASSEGLLEDTQYF

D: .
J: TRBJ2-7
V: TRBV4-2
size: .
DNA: TGTGCCAGCAGCCAAGTTTGGACAGCCCACGAGCAGTACTTC
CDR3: CASSQVWTAHEQYF

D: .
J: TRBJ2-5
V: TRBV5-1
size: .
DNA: TGCGCCAGCAGCCCCGTGAGGGGCCGAAGCCCTTTGGGGACCCAGTACTTC
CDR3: CASSPVRGRSPLGTQYF

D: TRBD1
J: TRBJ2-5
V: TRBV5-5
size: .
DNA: TGTGCCAGCAGCTGGGGACAGGGCCTTGGACAAGAGACCCAGTACTTC
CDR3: CASSWGQGLGQETQYF

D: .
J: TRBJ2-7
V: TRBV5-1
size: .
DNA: TGCGCCAGCGCAGGGTCCTCCTACGAGCAGTACTTC
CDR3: CASAGSSYEQYF

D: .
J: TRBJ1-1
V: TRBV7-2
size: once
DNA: TGTGCCAGCATGCAACAAGCCTTGAACACTGAAGCTTTCTTT
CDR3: CASMQQALNTEAFF

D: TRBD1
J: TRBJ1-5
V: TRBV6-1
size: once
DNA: TGTGCCAGCAGTGTACCTCAGGGGGCGGGCAATCAGCCCCAGCATTTT
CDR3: CASSVPQGAGNQPQHF

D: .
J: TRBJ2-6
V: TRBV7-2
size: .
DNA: TGTGCCAGCAGCATCCCTCTTTCTGGGGCCAACGTCCTGACTTTC
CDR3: CASSIPLSGANVLTF

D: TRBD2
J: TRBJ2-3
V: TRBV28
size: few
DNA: TGTGCCAGCAGTTATCTAGCGGGGGGCCAGGATACGCAGTATTTT
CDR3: CASSYLAGGQDTQYF

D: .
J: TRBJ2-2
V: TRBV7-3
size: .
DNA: TGTGCCAGCAGCTCACCTTCCCGCACCGGGGAGCTGTTTTTT
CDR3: CASSSPSRTGELFF

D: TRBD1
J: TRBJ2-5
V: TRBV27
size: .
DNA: TGTGCCAGCAGTCTGAGACAGGGTCGGGAGACCCAGTACTTC
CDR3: CASSLRQGRETQYF

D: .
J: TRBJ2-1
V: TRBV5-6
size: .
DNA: TGTGCCAGCAGCCCGGGACCGGGACTTCCGAGCTTCTTC
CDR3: CASSPGPGLPSFF

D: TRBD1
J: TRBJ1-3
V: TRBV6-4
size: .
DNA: TGTGCCAGCAGTGACACCAGGGGGCTATCTGGAAACACCATATATTTT
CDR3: CASSDTRGLSGNTIYF

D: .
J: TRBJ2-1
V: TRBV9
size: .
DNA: TGTGCCAGCAGCAGCACCGGGCCTTCCGCCGGTGAGCAGTTCTTC
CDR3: CASSSTGPSAGEQFF

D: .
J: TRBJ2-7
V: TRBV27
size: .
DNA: TGTGCCAGCAGTTGGGGGGTGGGGGAATACTCCTACGAGCAGTACTTC
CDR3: CASSWGVGEYSYEQYF